This T cell receptor (beta chain) stems from a study of T cell repertoires in cytomegalovirus infection. TCRdb called the reads again in MiXCR, with one record for every CDR3 protein. The table records roughly 81,000 distinct CDR3 sequences, more than 3% of them present only once. This clonotype was observed at least ten times. The receptor's source is a human donor in good health (CMV status not recorded). Some clones in this sample may be carry-over from other donors' samples. Sequencing input: PBMCs.

This CDR3 reads CASSLGQGREEKLFF. The CDR3 region has the DNA TGTGCCAGCAGCCTCGGACAGGGACGGGAGGAAAAACTGTTTTTT. The chain combines TRBV6-2 or TRBV6-3 with TRBJ1-4; 8 nucleotides match TRBD1. V shed 6 bases and J 8 bases; nucleotides not matched to a gene: 11. In germline, CDR1 is MNHEY, CDR2 SVGEGT. The CDR3 is 15 amino acids.